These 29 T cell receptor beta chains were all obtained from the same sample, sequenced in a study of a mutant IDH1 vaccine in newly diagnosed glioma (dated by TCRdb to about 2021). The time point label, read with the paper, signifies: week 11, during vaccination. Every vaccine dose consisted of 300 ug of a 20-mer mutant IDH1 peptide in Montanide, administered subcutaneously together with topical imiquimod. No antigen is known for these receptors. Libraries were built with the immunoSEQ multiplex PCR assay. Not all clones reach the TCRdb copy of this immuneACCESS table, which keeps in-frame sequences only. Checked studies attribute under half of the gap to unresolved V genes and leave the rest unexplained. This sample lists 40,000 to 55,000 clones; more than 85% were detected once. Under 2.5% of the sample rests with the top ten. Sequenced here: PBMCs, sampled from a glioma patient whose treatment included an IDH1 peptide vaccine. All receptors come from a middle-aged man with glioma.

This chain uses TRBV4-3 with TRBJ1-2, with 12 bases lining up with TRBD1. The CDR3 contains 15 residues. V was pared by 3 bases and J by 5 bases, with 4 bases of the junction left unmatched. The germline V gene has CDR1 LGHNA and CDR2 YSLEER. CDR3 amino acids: CASSQGTGGGYGYTF. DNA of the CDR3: TGCGCCAGCAGCCAGGGGACAGGGGGCGGTTATGGCTACACCTTC.

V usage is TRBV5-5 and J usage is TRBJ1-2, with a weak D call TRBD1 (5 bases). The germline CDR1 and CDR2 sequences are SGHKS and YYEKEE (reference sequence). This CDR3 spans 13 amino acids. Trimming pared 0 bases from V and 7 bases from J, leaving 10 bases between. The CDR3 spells CASSLGDSLGYTF. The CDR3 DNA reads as TGTGCCAGCAGCTTGGGGGACTCTCTTGGCTACACCTTC.

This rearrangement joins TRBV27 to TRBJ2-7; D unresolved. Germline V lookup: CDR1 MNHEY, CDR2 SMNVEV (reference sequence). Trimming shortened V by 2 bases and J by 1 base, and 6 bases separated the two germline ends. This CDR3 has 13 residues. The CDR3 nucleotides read TGTGCCAGCAGTTTAGTCGGTTCCTACGAGCAGTACTTC. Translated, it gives CASSLVGSYEQYF.

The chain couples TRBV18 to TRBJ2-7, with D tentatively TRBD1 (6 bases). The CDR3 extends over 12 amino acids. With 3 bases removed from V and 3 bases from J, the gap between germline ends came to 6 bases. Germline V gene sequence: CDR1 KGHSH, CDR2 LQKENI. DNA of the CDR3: TGTGCCAGCTCACCGACAGGCTACGAGCAGTACTTC. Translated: CASSPTGYEQYF.

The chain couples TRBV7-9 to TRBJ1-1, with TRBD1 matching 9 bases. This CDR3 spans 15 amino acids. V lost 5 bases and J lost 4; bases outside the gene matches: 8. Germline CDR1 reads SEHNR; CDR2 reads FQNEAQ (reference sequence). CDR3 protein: CASSPNRGPGTEAFF. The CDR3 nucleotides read TGTGCCAGCAGCCCAAACAGGGGGCCGGGCACTGAAGCTTTCTTT.

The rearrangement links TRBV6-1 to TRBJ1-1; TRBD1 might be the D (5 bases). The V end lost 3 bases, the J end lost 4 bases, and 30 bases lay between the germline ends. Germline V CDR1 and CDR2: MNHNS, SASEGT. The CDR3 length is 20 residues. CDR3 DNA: TGTGCCAGCAGTGATCCAGGGAGCAAGGAAGTCTACTTTGAATTCACTGAAGCTTTCTTT. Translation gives CASSDPGSKEVYFEFTEAFF.

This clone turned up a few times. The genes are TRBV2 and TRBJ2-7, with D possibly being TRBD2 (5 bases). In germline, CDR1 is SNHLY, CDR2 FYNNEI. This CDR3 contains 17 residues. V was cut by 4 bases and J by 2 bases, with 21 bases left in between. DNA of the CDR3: TGTGCCAGCAGTGGGACCCTAGGATGGACTGACACCTACGAGCAGTACTTC. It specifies CASSGTLGWTDTYEQYF.

CDR3 nucleotides: TGTGCCAGCAGTGACTCAGCGGGGGGGCCCGGGGAGCTGTTTTTT. It specifies CASSDSAGGPGELFF. The chain recombines TRBV6-4 with TRBJ2-2; 10 nucleotides align to TRBD2. This CDR3 spans 15 amino acids. Germline lookup yields CDR1 MRHNA and CDR2 SNTAGT. V lost 0 bases, J lost 6 bases, and 1 base stayed unmatched.

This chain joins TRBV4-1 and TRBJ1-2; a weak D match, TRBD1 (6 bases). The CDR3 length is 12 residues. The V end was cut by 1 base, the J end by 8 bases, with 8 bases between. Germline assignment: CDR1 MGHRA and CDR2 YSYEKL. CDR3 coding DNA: TGCGCCAGCAGCCAAGTAGGGGGGGGCTACACCTTC. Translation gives CASSQVGGGYTF.

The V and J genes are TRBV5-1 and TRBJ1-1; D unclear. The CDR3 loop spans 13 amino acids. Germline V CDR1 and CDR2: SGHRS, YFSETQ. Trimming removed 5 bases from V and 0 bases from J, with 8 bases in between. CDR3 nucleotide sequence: TGCGCCAGCAGGGGAAGGTTGAACACTGAAGCTTTCTTT. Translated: CASRGRLNTEAFF.

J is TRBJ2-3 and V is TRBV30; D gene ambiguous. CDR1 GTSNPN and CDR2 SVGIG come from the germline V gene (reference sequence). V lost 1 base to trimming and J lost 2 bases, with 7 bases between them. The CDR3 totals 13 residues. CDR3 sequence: CAWSEANTDTQYF. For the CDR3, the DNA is TGTGCCTGGAGTGAGGCTAACACAGATACGCAGTATTTT.

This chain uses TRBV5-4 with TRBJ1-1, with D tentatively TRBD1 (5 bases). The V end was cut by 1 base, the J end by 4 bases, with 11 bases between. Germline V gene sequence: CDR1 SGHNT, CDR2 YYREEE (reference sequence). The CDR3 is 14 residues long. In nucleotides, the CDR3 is TGTGCCAGCAGCTTGTCGGGGCACCGCACTGAAGCTTTCTTT. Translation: CASSLSGHRTEAFF.

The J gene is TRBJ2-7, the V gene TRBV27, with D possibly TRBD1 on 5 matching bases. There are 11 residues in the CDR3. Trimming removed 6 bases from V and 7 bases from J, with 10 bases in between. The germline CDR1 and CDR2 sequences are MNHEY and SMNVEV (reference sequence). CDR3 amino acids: CASRATGEQYF. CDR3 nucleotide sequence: TGTGCCAGCAGGGCTACAGGAGAGCAGTACTTC.

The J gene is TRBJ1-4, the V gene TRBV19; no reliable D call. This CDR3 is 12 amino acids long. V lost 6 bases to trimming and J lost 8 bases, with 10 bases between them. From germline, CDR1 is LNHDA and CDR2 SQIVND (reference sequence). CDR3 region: CASSLDGEKLFF. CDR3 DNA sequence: TGTGCCAGTAGCCTCGATGGGGAAAAACTGTTTTTT. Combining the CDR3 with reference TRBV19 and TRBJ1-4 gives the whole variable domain DGGITQSPKYLFRKEGQNVTLSCEQNLNHDAMYWYRQDPGQGLRLIYYSQIVNDFQKGDIAEGYSVSREKKESFPLTVTSAQKNPTAFYLCASSLDGEKLFFGSGTQLSVL.

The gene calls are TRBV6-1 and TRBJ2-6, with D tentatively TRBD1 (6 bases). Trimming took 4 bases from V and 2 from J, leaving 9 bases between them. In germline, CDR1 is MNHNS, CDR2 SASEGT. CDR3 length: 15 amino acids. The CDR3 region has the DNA TGTGCCAGCAGTGGTGAGGGGGCTGGGGCCAACGTCCTGACTTTC. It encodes CASSGEGAGANVLTF.

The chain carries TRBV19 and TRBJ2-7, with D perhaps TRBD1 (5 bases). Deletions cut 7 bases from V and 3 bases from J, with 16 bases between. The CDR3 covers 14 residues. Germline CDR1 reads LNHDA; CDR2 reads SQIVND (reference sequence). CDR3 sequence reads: CASTPGPPYYEQYF. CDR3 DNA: TGTGCCAGTACCCCAGGGCCCCCCTACTACGAGCAGTACTTC. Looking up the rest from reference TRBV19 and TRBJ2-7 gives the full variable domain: DGGITQSPKYLFRKEGQNVTLSCEQNLNHDAMYWYRQDPGQGLRLIYYSQIVNDFQKGDIAEGYSVSREKKESFPLTVTSAQKNPTAFYLCASTPGPPYYEQYFGPGTRLTVT.

The CDR3 protein is CASTLELSNQPQHF. DNA of the CDR3: TGTGCCAGTACCCTCGAGCTGAGCAATCAGCCCCAGCATTTT. The J gene is TRBJ1-5, the V gene TRBV19; D gene uncertain. V lost 7 bases, J lost 1 base, and 11 bases lay in between. The CDR3 extends over 14 amino acids. Germline loops: CDR1 LNHDA, CDR2 SQIVND (reference sequence).

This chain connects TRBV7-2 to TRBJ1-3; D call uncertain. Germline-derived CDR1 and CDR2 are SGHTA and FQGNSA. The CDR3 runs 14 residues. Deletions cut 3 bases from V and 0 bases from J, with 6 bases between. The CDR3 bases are TGTGCCAGCAGCTTGAGCCGCTCTGGAAACACCATATATTTT. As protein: CASSLSRSGNTIYF.

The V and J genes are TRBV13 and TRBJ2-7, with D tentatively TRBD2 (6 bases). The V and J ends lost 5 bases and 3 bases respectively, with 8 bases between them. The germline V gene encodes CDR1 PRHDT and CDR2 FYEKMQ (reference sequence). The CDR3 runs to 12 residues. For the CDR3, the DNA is TGTGCCAGCAGCCACGGGGGCTACGAGCAGTACTTC. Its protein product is CASSHGGYEQYF.

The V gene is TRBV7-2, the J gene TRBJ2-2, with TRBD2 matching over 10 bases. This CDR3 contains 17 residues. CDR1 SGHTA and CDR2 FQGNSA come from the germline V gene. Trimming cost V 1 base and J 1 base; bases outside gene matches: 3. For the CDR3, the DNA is TGTGCCAGCAGCTTAGGCGTAGCGGGGGGGAACACCGGGGAGCTGTTTTTT. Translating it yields CASSLGVAGGNTGELFF.

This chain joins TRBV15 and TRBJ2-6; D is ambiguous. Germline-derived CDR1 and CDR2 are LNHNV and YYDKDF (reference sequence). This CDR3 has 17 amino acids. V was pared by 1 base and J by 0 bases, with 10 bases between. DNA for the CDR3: TGTGCCACCAGCAGAGTTCGCAGAAGCTCTGGGGCCAACGTCCTGACTTTC. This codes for CATSRVRRSSGANVLTF.

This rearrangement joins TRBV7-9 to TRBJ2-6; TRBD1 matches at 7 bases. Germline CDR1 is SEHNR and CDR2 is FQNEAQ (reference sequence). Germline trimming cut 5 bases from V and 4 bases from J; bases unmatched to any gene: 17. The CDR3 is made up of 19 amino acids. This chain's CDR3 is CASSPGVYRGLAGANVLTF. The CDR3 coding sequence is TGTGCCAGCAGCCCAGGCGTCTACAGGGGTTTGGCAGGGGCCAACGTCCTGACTTTC.

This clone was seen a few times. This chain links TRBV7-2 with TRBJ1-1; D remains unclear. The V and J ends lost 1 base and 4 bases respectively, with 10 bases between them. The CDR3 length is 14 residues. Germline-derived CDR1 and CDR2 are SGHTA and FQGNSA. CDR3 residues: CASSLVEGTTEAFF. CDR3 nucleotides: TGTGCCAGCAGCTTAGTTGAGGGTACCACTGAAGCTTTCTTT.

Written as DNA, the CDR3 is TGTGCCAGTGGGGTCGTTGGTGGGTTCGGAGCTTTCTTT. Translation gives CASGVVGGFGAFF. The genes are TRBV19 and TRBJ1-1, with D unclear. Germline V gives CDR1 LNHDA, CDR2 SQIVND (reference sequence). This CDR3 has 13 amino acids. V was pared by 8 bases and J by 10 bases, with 20 bases between.

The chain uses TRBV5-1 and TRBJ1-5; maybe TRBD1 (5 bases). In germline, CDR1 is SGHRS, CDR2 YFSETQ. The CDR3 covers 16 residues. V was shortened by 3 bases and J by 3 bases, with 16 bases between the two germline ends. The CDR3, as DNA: TGCGCCAGCAGCTCCGGGGGGGATTCCCCCAATCAGCCCCAGCATTTT. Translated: CASSSGGDSPNQPQHF. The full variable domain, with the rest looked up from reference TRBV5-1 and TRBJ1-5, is KAGVTQTPRYLIKTRGQQVTLSCSPISGHRSVSWYQQTPGQGLQFLFEYFSETQRNKGNFPGRFSGRQFSNSRSEMNVSTLELGDSALYLCASSSGGDSPNQPQHFGDGTRLSIL.

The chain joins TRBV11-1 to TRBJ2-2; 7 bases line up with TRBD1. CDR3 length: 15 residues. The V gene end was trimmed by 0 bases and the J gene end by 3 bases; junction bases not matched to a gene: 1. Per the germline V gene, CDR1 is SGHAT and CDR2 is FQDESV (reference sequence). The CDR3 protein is CASSLARGYTGELFF. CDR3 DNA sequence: TGTGCCAGCAGCTTAGCCAGGGGGTACACCGGGGAGCTGTTTTTT.

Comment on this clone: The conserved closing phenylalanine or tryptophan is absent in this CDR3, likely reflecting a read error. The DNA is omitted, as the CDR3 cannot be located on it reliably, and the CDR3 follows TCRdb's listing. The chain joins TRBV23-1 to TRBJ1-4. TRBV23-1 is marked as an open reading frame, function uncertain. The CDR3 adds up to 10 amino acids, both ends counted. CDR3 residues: CASSQSCPAL.

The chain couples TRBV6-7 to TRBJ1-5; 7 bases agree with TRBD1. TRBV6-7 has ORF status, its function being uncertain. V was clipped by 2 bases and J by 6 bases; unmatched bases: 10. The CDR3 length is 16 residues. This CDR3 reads CASSYPSGTEGQPQHF. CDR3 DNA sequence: TGTGCCAGCAGTTACCCCTCCGGGACAGAGGGTCAGCCCCAGCATTTT.

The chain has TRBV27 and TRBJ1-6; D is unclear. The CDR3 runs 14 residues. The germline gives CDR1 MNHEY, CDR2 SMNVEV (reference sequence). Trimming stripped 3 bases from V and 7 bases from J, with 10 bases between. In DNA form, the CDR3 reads TGTGCCAGCAGTTTGGGGATGGAGAATTCACCCCTCCACTTT. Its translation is CASSLGMENSPLHF.